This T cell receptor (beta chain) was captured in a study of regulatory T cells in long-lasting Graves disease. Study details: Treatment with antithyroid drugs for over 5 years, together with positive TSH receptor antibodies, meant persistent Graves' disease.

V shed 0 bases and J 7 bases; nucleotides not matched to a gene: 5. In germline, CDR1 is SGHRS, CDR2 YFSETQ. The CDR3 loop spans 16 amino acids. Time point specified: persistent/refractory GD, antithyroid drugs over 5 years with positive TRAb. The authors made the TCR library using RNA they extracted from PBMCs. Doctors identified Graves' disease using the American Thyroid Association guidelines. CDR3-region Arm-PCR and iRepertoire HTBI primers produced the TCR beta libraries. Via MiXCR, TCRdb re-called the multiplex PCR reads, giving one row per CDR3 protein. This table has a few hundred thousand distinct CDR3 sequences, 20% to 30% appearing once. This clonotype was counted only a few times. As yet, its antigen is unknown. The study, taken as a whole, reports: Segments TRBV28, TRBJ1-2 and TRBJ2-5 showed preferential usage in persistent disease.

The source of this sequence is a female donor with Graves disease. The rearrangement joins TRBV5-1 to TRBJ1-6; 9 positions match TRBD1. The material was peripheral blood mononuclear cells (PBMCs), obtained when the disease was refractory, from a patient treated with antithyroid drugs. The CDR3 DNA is TGCGCCAGCAGCTTGGCATCCGGGACAGGGAATTCACCCCTCCACTTT. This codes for CASSLASGTGNSPLHF.